These 17 T cell receptor beta chains originate from one sample sequenced in a study of a mutant IDH1 vaccine in newly diagnosed glioma (dated by TCRdb to about 2021). The meaning of the sample's time point label: baseline, week 1 (first vaccination visit). The meaning of the sample's treatment or condition label: pre-vaccination baseline after standard-of-care therapy. To prepare the library, the immunoSEQ multiplex PCR assay was applied. In TCRdb, the immuneACCESS table is reduced to in-frame sequences with V and J assigned. These tables do not hold every clone; where another copy was compared, an unresolved V gene accounts for under half, and the others remain unexplained. This sample lists tens of thousands of clones; around 82% were detected once. About 9.1% of the sample is held by the ten biggest clonotypes. Source: PBMCs, taken from a glioma patient treated with radiotherapy, temozolomide or both. The source is a man in his forties with glioma. Some clones in this sample may be carry-over from other donors' samples.

This clone was recorded a few times. The chain employs TRBV11-2 and TRBJ2-7; possible D gene TRBD2, 5 bases. This CDR3 region has 15 residues. Germline V gene data show CDR1 as SGHAT and CDR2 as FQNNGV. Trimming pared 5 bases from V and 0 bases from J, leaving 14 bases between. The CDR3 DNA sequence: TGTGCCAGCAGCGCCTATTTACGGGACTCCTACGAGCAGTACTTC. Its translation: CASSAYLRDSYEQYF.

This clone appeared a single time. The gene calls are TRBV7-9 and TRBJ2-7; 8 bases align to TRBD2. The V gene's germline CDR1 is SEHNR and CDR2 FQNEAQ (reference sequence). The V and J ends lost 3 bases and 3 bases, in that order; junction bases with no gene match: 1. The CDR3 length is 13 residues. DNA for the CDR3: TGTGCCAGCAGCTTGAGCGGGGGCTACGAGCAGTACTTC. This gives the protein CASSLSGGYEQYF.

The chain joins TRBV19 to TRBJ1-5, with TRBD1 matching 10 bases. V gave up 6 bases and J gave up 0 bases; unmatched junction bases: 14. The germline CDR1 and CDR2 sequences are LNHDA and SQIVND (reference sequence). The CDR3 sequence is 19 residues long. The CDR3 loop is CASSLLYWGQGPSNQPQHF. The CDR3, as DNA: TGTGCCAGTAGCCTCTTATATTGGGGACAGGGGCCTAGCAATCAGCCCCAGCATTTT.

CDR3 loop: CAWSVRLDRRFSGANVLTF. As DNA, the CDR3 is TGTGCCTGGAGTGTACGATTGGACAGGCGGTTCTCTGGGGCCAACGTCCTGACTTTC. This sequence joins TRBV30 and TRBJ2-6; 7 bases line up with TRBD1. The CDR3 is 19 residues long. V was clipped by 0 bases and J by 0 bases; unmatched bases: 11. Germline V gene data show CDR1 as GTSNPN and CDR2 as SVGIG (reference sequence).

This clone was found once. The gene calls are TRBV10-3 and TRBJ1-3; no clear D gene. CDR1 is ENHRY, CDR2 SYGVKD, per germline. Trimming cost V 7 bases and J 0 bases, with 13 bases left between them. The CDR3 runs to 15 residues. CDR3 nucleotides: TGTGCCATCATCCCCGATGCTGTCTCTGGAAACACCATATATTTT. Encoded protein: CAIIPDAVSGNTIYF.

V is TRBV12-1 and J is TRBJ1-5. TRBV12-1 is recorded as a pseudogene. The CDR3 runs to 12 residues. The CDR3 reads CASSFWGQPQHF. DNA for the CDR3: TGTGCCAGCAGCTTTTGGGGTCAGCCCCAGCATTTT.

The chain is built from TRBV2 and TRBJ2-5; 9 bases align to TRBD1. The V and J ends lost 4 bases and 2 bases, in that order; junction bases with no gene match: 2. The CDR3 is made up of 14 amino acids. Germline lookup yields CDR1 SNHLY and CDR2 FYNNEI. The DNA for the CDR3 is TGTGCCAGCAGTGCCGGGACAGGGCAAGAGACCCAGTACTTC. Translated: CASSAGTGQETQYF.

This chain connects TRBV15 to TRBJ1-4; D might be TRBD1 (6 bases). CDR1 LNHNV and CDR2 YYDKDF come from the germline V gene (reference sequence). The CDR3 spans 14 residues. V lost 3 bases, J lost 8 bases, and 13 bases lay in between. As DNA, the CDR3 is TGTGCCACCAGCAGCCGCGGGACATACGAAAAACTGTTTTTT. The encoded protein is CATSSRGTYEKLFF.

The chain uses TRBV11-2 and TRBJ1-2, with D perhaps matching TRBD1 (6 bases). The ends were cut back, 4 bases at V and 6 bases at J, with 12 bases in the middle. Germline CDR1 and CDR2: SGHAT and FQNNGV. The CDR3 length is 13 residues. The CDR3 DNA reads TGTGCCAGCAGCTACTTCAGGGGCGATGGCTACACCTTC. It translates to CASSYFRGDGYTF.

The chain combines TRBV2 with TRBJ2-3; the match to TRBD2 covers 10 bases. The CDR3 length is 16 residues. Germline V lookup: CDR1 SNHLY, CDR2 FYNNEI. V dropped 5 bases and J dropped 2; count of bases not matched to a gene: 7. The CDR3 is CASSLLAGELTDTQYF. In DNA, the CDR3 is TGTGCCAGCAGTCTTCTAGCGGGGGAACTCACAGATACGCAGTATTTT.

This clone came up a few times. The chain links TRBV18 to TRBJ1-2; D gene ambiguous. Germline assignment: CDR1 KGHSH and CDR2 LQKENI. The CDR3 totals 11 residues. Trimming cost V 3 bases and J 8 bases, with 7 bases left between them. The CDR3 spells CASSPGRGYTF. The CDR3 coding sequence is TGTGCCAGCTCACCGGGTCGGGGCTACACCTTC.

V and J are TRBV5-8 and TRBJ1-1; 10 bases align to TRBD1. The CDR3 is 17 amino acids. Germline V gene lookup returns CDR1 SGHTS and CDR2 YDEGEE. The junction had 12 bases not matched to a gene; V was cut back by 4 bases and J by 3 bases. In DNA, the CDR3 is TGTGCCAGCAGCGTGGGACAGGGGCCGCCCGGCGACACTGAAGCTTTCTTT. Translation gives CASSVGQGPPGDTEAFF.

The chain employs TRBV27 and TRBJ2-3; D call uncertain. Germline CDR1 MNHEY, CDR2 SMNVEV (reference sequence). The CDR3 extends over 12 amino acids. V lost 6 bases and J lost 4, with 8 bases in between. The chain's CDR3 is CASSRVPDTQYF. The CDR3, as DNA: TGTGCCAGCAGCCGGGTACCAGATACGCAGTATTTT.

The chain joins TRBV5-6 to TRBJ1-1, with 7 bases aligning to TRBD1. V dropped 2 bases and J dropped 4; count of bases not matched to a gene: 2. Germline V lookup: CDR1 SGHDT, CDR2 YYEEEE. This CDR3 is 13 amino acids long. The CDR3 region has the DNA TGTGCCAGCAGCTTAGGGGGCGGCACTGAAGCTTTCTTT. Protein sequence: CASSLGGGTEAFF. Together with reference TRBV5-6 and TRBJ1-1, the CDR3 gives the full variable domain: DAGVTQSPTHLIKTRGQQVTLRCSPKSGHDTVSWYQQALGQGPQFIFQYYEEEERQRGNFPDRFSGHQFPNYSSELNVNALLLGDSALYLCASSLGGGTEAFFGQGTRLTVV.

The chain joins TRBV5-1 to TRBJ1-1; 11 nucleotides line up with TRBD1. Germline loops: CDR1 SGHRS, CDR2 YFSETQ. The CDR3 consists of 16 residues. V lost 0 bases to trimming and J lost 4 bases; unmatched junction nucleotides: 5. CDR3 nucleotide sequence: TGCGCCAGCAGCTTGGGGACAGGGGGCTATGGCACTGAAGCTTTCTTT. Its protein is CASSLGTGGYGTEAFF.

V usage is TRBV10-3 and J usage is TRBJ1-1; the match to TRBD1 covers 9 bases. J lost 6 bases, V lost 0 bases, and 5 bases had no gene match. CDR1 is ENHRY, CDR2 SYGVKD, per germline. The CDR3 runs to 15 residues. The CDR3 loop is CAISESGTGSSEAFF. The CDR3 DNA is TGTGCCATCAGTGAGTCCGGGACAGGGAGTTCTGAAGCTTTCTTT.

This chain joins TRBV10-3 and TRBJ2-7; D tentatively fits TRBD1 or TRBD2 (5 bases each). The CDR3 runs to 11 residues. Trimming left V 3 bases short and J 9 bases short, with 9 bases between. Per germline, CDR1 ENHRY and CDR2 SYGVKD. For the CDR3, the DNA is TGTGCCATCAGTGACTCTGGGGGGCAGTACTTC. Its translation is CAISDSGGQYF.